This TCR beta chain stems from a study of OX40 agonist ivuxolimab in advanced cancers. Germline V gene data show CDR1 as SGHTA and CDR2 as FQGNSA. With 1 base removed from V and 2 bases from J, the gap between germline ends came to 11 bases. The CDR3 is 16 residues long. The data were produced by immunoSEQ multiplex PCR, yet TCRdb's version contains in-frame clones alone and is incomplete. This sample has tens of thousands of clones, with roughly 82% found just once. The rearrangement joins TRBV7-2 to TRBJ2-2, with D perhaps TRBD1 or TRBD2 (6 bases each). This clonotype was sampled from an adult with an advanced solid tumor such as melanoma, head and neck, liver or kidney cancer. Source: CD4+ or CD8+ T cells sorted from blood, taken in a trial of the OX40 agonist ivuxolimab. CDR3 nucleotides: TGTGCCAGCAGCTTAGTGGGGGGACAAAACACCGGGGAGCTGTTTTTT. This codes for CASSLVGGQNTGELFF.